This is a list of T cell receptor beta chains from one sample in a study of breast tumors, draining lymph nodes, adjacent tissues. TCRdb itself ran the multiplex PCR reads through MiXCR, one entry per CDR3 protein. The data contain about 180,000 distinct CDR3 sequences, 30% to 35% of them singletons. The specimen sequenced was axillary lymph node tissue. These TCRs come from a female donor with breast cancer. Some clones in this sample may be carry-over from other donors' samples. Both conserved end residues are part of each CDR3. The D gene is left open where the match is weak. Size is omitted from some rows. Given values are once, few, many or a class for expanded clones.

j_call clone_size d_call cdr3_length v_call cdr3_nt cdr3_aa
TRBJ2-2 many . 19 TRBV5-1 TGCGCCAGCAGGCGCTTTTCGTTCCGGGCCCCCCGGGACACCGGGGAGCTGTTTTTT CASRRFSFRAPRDTGELFF
TRBJ2-7 . . 17 TRBV6-6 TGTGCCAGCAGTCACCCCAAAAGGGGCCCCTTGGATTTCGAGCAGTACTTC CASSHPKRGPLDFEQYF
TRBJ1-2 many TRBD1 15 TRBV9 TGTGCCAGCAGCGCCTACGGGACAGGGAACAATGGCTACACCTTC CASSAYGTGNNGYTF
TRBJ2-1 many . 13 TRBV13 TGTGCCAGCAGCTTAGCTTCCACGGATGGGCAGTTCTTC CASSLASTDGQFF
TRBJ2-7 many . 13 TRBV10-3 TGTGCCATCAGTGGGGGGGTGGGATACGAGCAGTACTTC CAISGGVGYEQYF
TRBJ1-3 few TRBD1 19 TRBV2 TGTGCCAGCAGTCAGACAGGGGGCAGGAGGTTCGAGTCTGGAAACACCATATATTTT CASSQTGGRRFESGNTIYF
TRBJ1-1 . . 12 TRBV20-1 TGCAGTGCTAGAGGGCCGGGCACTGAAGCTTTCTTT CSARGPGTEAFF
TRBJ2-7 . . 15 TRBV6-2/TRBV6-3 TGTGCCAGCAGTTACTCCTCTGGACTCGGGGGCGAGCAGTACTTC CASSYSSGLGGEQYF
TRBJ2-1 few . 15 TRBV9 TGTGCCAGCAGCGGGCTGGGGCGAGGGTACAATGAGCCGTTCTTC CASSGLGRGYNEPFF
TRBJ2-7 . TRBD2 15 TRBV11-2 TGTGCCAGCAGCTTAGGGACTAGCGCGGTCTACGAGCAGTACTTC CASSLGTSAVYEQYF
TRBJ2-1 . TRBD1 12 TRBV3-1 TGTGCCAGCAGCCAAGTACAGGGGACGCAGTTCTTC CASSQVQGTQFF
TRBJ1-3 many . 15 TRBV7-2 TGTGCCAGCAGCCTAAGGGGGGGCTCTGGAAACACCATATATTTT CASSLRGGSGNTIYF
TRBJ2-7 . TRBD2 14 TRBV27 TGTGCCAGCAGTTCCGGGACTAAAGACTACGAGCAGTACTTC CASSSGTKDYEQYF
TRBJ2-2 many . 12 TRBV6-5 TGTGCCAGCGGGGGAGAAGCCGGGGAGCTGTTTTTT CASGGEAGELFF
TRBJ2-2 many TRBD1 17 TRBV5-1 TGCGCCAGCAGCTTGGCCAAGACAGGGGGCCAAACCGGGGAGCTGTTTTTT CASSLAKTGGQTGELFF
TRBJ2-7 few TRBD1 14 TRBV3-1 TGTGCCAGCAGAAGGGACAGACTTCTAGGGGAGCAGTACTTC CASRRDRLLGEQYF
TRBJ1-6 many . 14 TRBV20-1 TGCAGTGCCCACGTTGGTGGCGGGAATTCACCCCTCCACTTT CSAHVGGGNSPLHF
TRBJ2-1 many . 16 TRBV7-9 TGTGCCAGCAGCCCCCAACATCCCCTACTAGTTTATGAGCAGTTCTTC CASSPQHPLLVYEQFF
TRBJ2-6 . . 16 TRBV29-1 TGCAGCGCCCAGTCCAGGGGTCCGAGCTCCTACAACGTCCTGACTTTC CSAQSRGPSSYNVLTF
TRBJ1-2 many . 14 TRBV9 TGTGCCAGCAGCAAAACAGGGACTAACTATGGCTACACCTTC CASSKTGTNYGYTF
TRBJ2-5 . . 15 TRBV11-3 TGTGCCAGCAGCTTGCCGGGGCAGTCCTGGGAGACCCAGTACTTC CASSLPGQSWETQYF
TRBJ1-6 many TRBD1 14 TRBV19 TGTGCCAGTAGTATTCCAGGGGGGAATTCACCCCTCCACTTT CASSIPGGNSPLHF
TRBJ2-6 . . 15 TRBV2 TGTGCCATCGGGGGCAGGAGCTCTGGGGCCAACGTCCTGACTTTC CAIGGRSSGANVLTF
TRBJ2-3 . TRBD1 17 TRBV6-5 TGTGCCAGCAGTCACGGTGTGCAGGGGGTGAGGACAGATACGCAGTATTTT CASSHGVQGVRTDTQYF
TRBJ2-7 many TRBD1 13 TRBV20-1 TGCAGTGCTGCCGGGACAGGGACCTACGAGCAGTACTTC CSAAGTGTYEQYF
TRBJ1-5 . . 13 TRBV24-1 TGTGCCACCAGAGATAATAGCAATCAGCCCCAGCATTTT CATRDNSNQPQHF
TRBJ2-1 many . 15 TRBV5-6 TGTGCCAGCAGCCCGGACTACAGCTCCTACAATGAGCAGTTCTTC CASSPDYSSYNEQFF
TRBJ2-7 . . 15 TRBV10-1 TGCGCCAGCCCGGCGGGGCGGGGAAGCTCCTACGAGCAGTACTTC CASPAGRGSSYEQYF
TRBJ2-2 many TRBD2 14 TRBV9 TGTGCCAGCAGCGTAGGGGGGGGGACCGGGGAGCTGTTTTTT CASSVGGGTGELFF
TRBJ2-6 many TRBD1 18 TRBV3-1 TGTGCCAGCAGCCATCGCCGGGACAGGGATTCTGGGGCCAACGTCCTGACTTTC CASSHRRDRDSGANVLTF
TRBJ2-1 many . 14 TRBV19 TGTGCCAGCGAGGCGGGACCCCGTTACAATGAGCAGTTCTTC CASEAGPRYNEQFF
TRBJ1-2 . . 13 TRBV3-1 TGTGCCAGCAGCCACGGACAGTTCAATGACTACACCTTC CASSHGQFNDYTF
TRBJ1-5 . TRBD1 15 TRBV19 TGTGCCAGTAGAAAGCGGGACAGGGCCAATCAGCCCCAGCATTTT CASRKRDRANQPQHF
TRBJ2-5 many TRBD2 17 TRBV9 TGTGCCAGCAGCGGGGCGGGAGGTCCCTTTGTCCAAGAGACCCAGTACTTC CASSGAGGPFVQETQYF
TRBJ1-5 . TRBD1 13 TRBV19 TGTGCCAGTAGTATAGGGGGGGACAGCTACGAGCATTTT CASSIGGDSYEHF
TRBJ2-4 few TRBD1 17 TRBV24-1 TGTGCCACCAGTGATTCCCCGGGACAGGCGAAAAAAAACATTCAGTACTTC CATSDSPGQAKKNIQYF
TRBJ2-3 . . 16 TRBV19 TGTGCCAGTAGTATAAGGGCGGGCTCTAACACAGATACGCAGTATTTT CASSIRAGSNTDTQYF
TRBJ2-6 . . 15 TRBV3-1 TGTGCCAGCAGCTCACAAACTGGAGGTGCCAACGTCCTGACTTTC CASSSQTGGANVLTF
TRBJ2-2 . TRBD1 15 TRBV11-3 TGTGCCAGCAGCTTAGAAGGGGGCGCTACCGGGGAGCTGTTTTTT CASSLEGGATGELFF
TRBJ2-2 many . 12 TRBV30 TGTGCCTGGAGTCGTGGCACCGGGGAGCTGTTTTTT CAWSRGTGELFF
TRBJ1-2 many TRBD1 16 TRBV5-1 TGCGCCAGCAGCCCACGCTCCGAAGGGGGCAACTATGGCTACACCTTC CASSPRSEGGNYGYTF
TRBJ2-7 . . 14 TRBV6-5 TGTGCCAGCAGTTACGCAAAACGGGGGTACGAGCAGTACTTC CASSYAKRGYEQYF